This T cell receptor beta chain was captured by sequencing in a study of CD8+CD57+ T cells in acquired aplastic anemia. Study details: Each DNA sample taken from sorted CD4+ and CD8+ cells came to about 3.4 ug on average.

Comments on this clonotype: What it recognizes is unknown.

Study results and limitations: Some 29 CD8+ CDR3 sequences were shared between patients and controls.

Template material for TCR beta VDJ and CDR3 profiling consisted of genomic DNA. One entry per CDR3 protein results from TCRdb running MiXCR on the reads. This sample has 200,000 or so distinct CDR3 sequences, with over 60% found just once. Deletions cut 5 bases from V and 1 base from J, with 11 bases between. The germline gives CDR1 MGHDK, CDR2 SYGVNS. CDR3 length equals 14 residues. The chain recombines TRBV25-1 with TRBJ1-2; D is unresolved. The source material was sorted CD4+, CD8+, or CD8+CD57+ T cells (not recorded which) from PBMCs. The TCR was taken from a human donor with severe aplastic anemia or a healthy control (not recorded which). CDR3 nucleotides: TGTGCCAGCAGTCGTCCGAGGATTAACTATGGCTACACCTTC. Amino acid sequence: CASSRPRINYGYTF.